The 12 T cell receptor beta chains below were found in one sample sequenced in a study of cytomegalovirus exposure and HLA in healthy donors. Measured with immunoSEQ multiplex PCR; TCRdb has only the in-frame clones, and not every one. The table shows about 63,000 clones, with more than 70% occurring only once. The specimen was PBMCs. The receptors shown here come from a woman aged 18-30 years in good health and CMV-seronegative.

The chain combines TRBV5-1 with TRBJ2-7; possible D gene TRBD1, 5 bases. Per the germline V gene, CDR1 is SGHRS and CDR2 is YFSETQ. This CDR3 has 14 amino acids. V dropped 9 bases and J dropped 1 base, with 17 bases sitting between them. For the CDR3, the DNA is TGCGCCACCCGAAAAGACAGTTTATCCTACGAGCAGTACTTC. This codes for CATRKDSLSYEQYF.

The chain carries TRBV6-5 and TRBJ2-7; maybe TRBD1 (5 bases). The CDR3 has 15 amino acids. The V gene lost 4 bases and the J gene lost 0 bases, with 13 bases spanning the gap. Germline values: CDR1 MNHEY, CDR2 SVGAGI. This CDR3 reads CASSSNRMSSYEQYF. The DNA of the CDR3 is TGTGCCAGCAGTTCAAACAGGATGAGCTCCTACGAGCAGTACTTC.

The CDR3 protein is CASSLVGGGYQETQYF. Here the CDR3 DNA reads TGTGCCAGCAGCTTAGTTGGCGGGGGGTACCAAGAGACCCAGTACTTC. The chain couples TRBV7-7 to TRBJ2-5, with 8 bases fitting TRBD2. The CDR3 is 16 amino acids. The J segment lost 0 bases and the V segment lost 1 base, leaving 4 bases of the junction unmatched. CDR1 and CDR2 from the germline V gene are SSHAT and FNYEAQ (reference sequence).

J is TRBJ2-3 and V is TRBV18; D is undetermined. The CDR3 loop spans 15 amino acids. V shed 2 bases and J shed 6 bases, with 15 bases lying between them. CDR1 and CDR2 (germline): KGHSH, LQKENI. As DNA, the CDR3 is TGTGCCAGCTCACCAGCCGAACTTGTTTCCGATACGCAGTATTTT. It encodes CASSPAELVSDTQYF. The whole variable domain, filled in from reference TRBV18 and TRBJ2-3, reads NAGVMQNPRHLVRRRGQEARLRCSPMKGHSHVYWYRQLPEEGLKFMVYLQKENIIDESGMPKERFSAEFPKEGPSILRIQQVVRGDSAAYFCASSPAELVSDTQYFGPGTRLTVL.

The chain carries TRBV5-1 and TRBJ2-7, with TRBD1 as a possible D gene (6 bases). The length of the CDR3 is 15 residues. Trimming removed 2 bases at V and 6 bases at J, with 18 bases between. CDR1 SGHRS and CDR2 YFSETQ come from the germline V gene. This CDR3 is CASSFWGQAGAEQYF. The CDR3 bases are TGCGCCAGCAGCTTTTGGGGGCAGGCTGGGGCCGAGCAGTACTTC.

This chain connects TRBV9 to TRBJ1-1; TRBD1 is a possible D gene (6 bases). The V gene's germline CDR1 is SGDLS and CDR2 YYNGEE. The CDR3 consists of 11 residues. The V end was cut by 3 bases, the J end by 12 bases, with 12 bases between. The CDR3 DNA is TGTGCCAGCAGCGGACTGGACAGAACTTTCTTT. Its protein is CASSGLDRTFF.

V and J are TRBV30 and TRBJ1-5; D is ambiguous. V was cut by 0 bases and J by 3 bases, with 9 bases left in between. CDR1 and CDR2 (germline): GTSNPN, SVGIG (reference sequence). This CDR3 is built from 14 residues. The CDR3 here is CAWSVWASNQPQHF. CDR3 DNA: TGTGCCTGGAGTGTATGGGCTTCCAATCAGCCCCAGCATTTT.

The V gene is TRBV25-1, the J gene TRBJ2-7, with D possibly being TRBD2 (6 bases). The V end lost 5 bases, the J end lost 2 bases, and 13 bases lay between the germline ends. The V gene's germline CDR1 is MGHDK and CDR2 SYGVNS. CDR3 size: 14 residues. The DNA for the CDR3 is TGTGCCAGCAGTTCCGCCTTAGCGGCCTACGAGCAGTACTTC. It specifies CASSSALAAYEQYF.

V is TRBV27 and J is TRBJ1-1, with D possibly TRBD1 on 6 matching bases. Germline CDR1 reads MNHEY; CDR2 reads SMNVEV (reference sequence). Trimming cost V 9 bases and J 1 base, with 15 bases left between them. The CDR3 is 14 residues long. CDR3 residues: CARQQGEGNTEAFF. CDR3 nucleotides: TGTGCCAGACAACAGGGTGAGGGGAACACTGAAGCTTTCTTT.

This clone has just one count. The V and J genes are TRBV10-3 and TRBJ2-5, with a tentative D call TRBD2 (5 bases). In germline, CDR1 is ENHRY, CDR2 SYGVKD. The CDR3 runs 17 residues. The ends were cut back, 1 base at V and 2 bases at J, with 17 bases in the middle. The CDR3 spells CAISEYNSGPEQETQYF. DNA for the CDR3: TGTGCCATCAGTGAGTATAACAGCGGTCCCGAACAAGAGACCCAGTACTTC.

This clone showed up just once. The chain couples TRBV19 to TRBJ2-3; 9 bases map to TRBD1. The CDR3 is 15 amino acids. CDR1 and CDR2 (germline): LNHDA, SQIVND (reference sequence). V lost 5 bases and J lost 1; bases outside the gene matches: 4. The CDR3 is CASSPRDRGTDTQYF. In nucleotides, the CDR3 is TGTGCCAGTAGTCCACGGGACAGGGGCACAGATACGCAGTATTTT.

The genes are TRBV7-9 and TRBJ2-7; TRBD2 matches 10 bases. The CDR3 extends over 12 amino acids. V shed 6 bases and J 7 bases; nucleotides not matched to a gene: 3. CDR1 and CDR2 (germline): SEHNR, FQNEAQ (reference sequence). The DNA of the CDR3 is TGTGCCAGCAGTCCTAGCGGGAGAGAGCAGTACTTC. Amino acid sequence: CASSPSGREQYF.